This TCR beta chain was observed in a study of cytomegalovirus exposure and HLA in healthy donors. It was with 60 Vbeta and 13 Jbeta primers that the PCR ran. Profiled with immunoSEQ multiplex PCR; TCRdb holds only in-frame clones, not every one. Of 200,000 or so clones detected, roughly 79% appear once; the ten largest clones hold around 1.8%. The CDR3 sequence is 15 residues long. Trimming removed 4 bases from V and 2 bases from J, with 14 bases in between. CDR1 and CDR2 from the germline V gene are MNHEY and SMNVEV (reference sequence). The rearrangement links TRBV27 to TRBJ1-2, with D unclear. Sequenced input: PBMCs. This receptor was taken from a man aged 18 to 29 in good health and CMV-seronegative. CDR3 coding DNA: TGTGCCAGCAGTTCCCGAACGGTAGTAAACTATGGCTACACCTTC. Protein product: CASSSRTVVNYGYTF.